The 30 T cell receptor beta chains listed next were all sequenced from one sample in a study of tumor-infiltrating lymphocytes in primary liver carcinoma (dated by TCRdb to between 2016 and 2019). Reads for this sample came from an Illumina HiSeq 2500. Starting from about 550 ng total RNA, TCRbeta-specific cDNA was produced by reverse transcription with a constant-region primer and ProtoScript II reverse transcriptase. The TCRbeta libraries were prepared through three rounds of nested multiplex PCR following a slightly modified ARM-PCR procedure. Multiplex TRBV1-TRBV30 forward primers and a Cbeta reverse primer were used in the first two PCR rounds, each of which was run for approximately 9 cycles. Using fastp trimming at Q25 and MiXCR clonotype assembly, TCRdb reanalyzed the public sequencing data and kept in-frame beta chains. Each CDR3 protein gets just one entry, which takes the most common genes and DNA from the rows behind it. This sample is represented by fewer than 50,000 distinct CDR3 sequences; approximately 71% of them were singletons. About 37% of the sample belongs to the ten largest clones.

Total RNA and DNA were co-extracted without cell sorting from approximately 20-30 mg of bulk tissue using the AllPrep DNA/RNA mini kit. Material: tumor-adjacent normal liver tissue. The receptors stem from a woman between 25 and 40 years old with primary liver carcinoma and hepatitis B virus infection.

The rearrangement joins TRBV12-3 or TRBV12-4 to TRBJ1-2, with D perhaps TRBD1 (6 bases). V was trimmed by 6 bases and J by 8 bases, leaving 13 bases between them. The CDR3 has 12 amino acids. The CDR3 bases are TGTGCCAGCAGGGGGACATTAAGGGGCTACACCTTC. Protein product: CASRGTLRGYTF.

J is TRBJ2-2 and V is TRBV11-2, with 10 bases aligning to TRBD1. The ends lost 2 bases at V and 11 bases at J; junction bases unmatched: 11. Germline V lookup: CDR1 SGHAT, CDR2 FQNNGV. This CDR3 is 16 amino acids long. Here the CDR3 reads CASSLLQDRGCRELFF. The CDR3 nucleotides read TGTGCCAGCAGCTTACTTCAGGACAGGGGGTGCCGAGAGCTGTTTTTT. The entire variable domain, with the rest obtained from reference TRBV11-2 and TRBJ2-2, is as follows: EAGVAQSPRYKIIEKRQSVAFWCNPISGHATLYWYQQILGQGPKLLIQFQNNGVVDDSQLPKDRFSAERLKGVDSTLKIQPAKLEDSAVYLCASSLLQDRGCRELFFGEGSRLTVL.

Points on this clonotype: This may arise from a read error, as a much more abundant clone is one base away. The gene calls are TRBV29-1 and TRBJ2-5; perhaps TRBD1 as D (6 bases). The CDR3 is 14 amino acids. CDR1 is SQVTM, CDR2 ANQGSEA, per germline. The chain's CDR3 is CNVGKDSPGETQYF. CDR3 in DNA: TGCAACGTTGGTAAGGACAGTCCGGGAGAGACCCAGTACTTC.

Worth noting for this clonotype: This may be a read error: a much more frequent sequence differs by one nucleotide. This chain links TRBV18 with TRBJ2-7; 8 nucleotides line up with TRBD1. Germline lookup yields CDR1 KGHSH and CDR2 LQKENI. The CDR3 extends over 13 amino acids. The CDR3 loop is CVSSRETGAEQYF. The CDR3 bases are TGTGTCAGCTCACGAGAGACAGGGGCCGAGCAGTACTTC. Together with reference TRBV18 and TRBJ2-7, the CDR3 gives the full variable domain: NAGVMQNPRHLVRRRGQEARLRCSPMKGHSHVYWYRQLPEEGLKFMVYLQKENIIDESGMPKERFSAEFPKEGPSILRIQQVVRGDSAAYFCVSSRETGAEQYFGPGTRLTVT.

The chain employs TRBV10-3 and TRBJ1-6; D gene uncertain. Germline values: CDR1 ENHRY, CDR2 SYGVKD. CDR3 length: 16 residues. V shed 4 bases and J shed 9 bases, with 19 bases lying between them. The CDR3 reads CAISALPTTLSSPLHF. Written as DNA, the CDR3 is TGTGCCATCAGTGCCCTTCCGACGACTCTAAGTTCACCCCTCCACTTT.

This clonotype was detected ten times or more. This sequence joins TRBV12-3 or TRBV12-4 and TRBJ1-2; D is ambiguous. CDR3 length: 13 residues. Between the trimmed V and J ends, which lost 2 bases and 3 bases, there was a span of 7 bases. The CDR3 DNA reads TGTGCCAGCAGTTTAAGCCAGGACTATGGCTACACCTTC. This gives the protein CASSLSQDYGYTF.

In regard to this clonotype: An end of the junction does not agree with germline; a read error may underlie this. This chain uses TRBV12-3 or TRBV12-4 with TRBJ2-1; D uncertain. The CDR3 is 14 residues long. The CDR3 here is CASTPRQIYKEQFF. Written as DNA, the CDR3 is TGTGCCAGCACCCCACGGCAGATATACAAAGAGCAGTTCTTC.

A single count supports this clonotype. At one end, the junction sequence differs from germline, possibly due to a read error. This chain links TRBV12-3 or TRBV12-4 with TRBJ1-2, with 9 bases matching TRBD1. The length of the CDR3 is 14 residues. The CDR3 sequence is CASSMRQGEGGCTF. As DNA, the CDR3 is TGTGCCAGCAGTATGAGACAGGGGGAAGGTGGCTGCACCTTC.

The table lists this clonotype with a few counts. This rearrangement joins TRBV2 to TRBJ1-4, with D possibly TRBD1 on 6 matching bases. Germline assignment: CDR1 SNHLY and CDR2 FYNNEI. Trimming shortened V by 2 bases and J by 8 bases, and 12 bases separated the two germline ends. This CDR3 is 14 amino acids long. This chain's CDR3 is CASSEWQGTEKLFF. CDR3 bases: TGTGCCAGCAGTGAATGGCAGGGGACCGAAAAACTGTTTTTT.

This rearrangement joins TRBV4-3 to TRBJ2-7; D remains ambiguous. The length of the CDR3 is 13 residues. V was pared by 10 bases and J by 6 bases, with 19 bases between. Germline CDR1 and CDR2: LGHNA and YSLEER. The DNA for the CDR3 is TGCGCCAACAGTCAAATTTTTCGTGGCGAGCAGTACTTC. It translates to CANSQIFRGEQYF.

This clonotype was observed many times. This rearrangement joins TRBV6-1 to TRBJ2-7; D gene unclear. Between the trimmed V and J ends, which lost 6 bases and 3 bases, there was a span of 15 bases. The CDR3 has 14 residues. Germline CDR1 and CDR2: MNHNS and SASEGT. CDR3 region: CASSVLADNYEQYF. The CDR3 DNA is TGTGCCAGCAGCGTATTGGCAGATAACTACGAGCAGTACTTC.

To note about this clonotype: The junction departs from germline at one end; a sequencing error may be responsible. The chain employs TRBV29-1 and TRBJ2-4; a weak D match, TRBD1 (6 bases). This CDR3 is 13 amino acids long. CDR1 and CDR2 from the germline V gene are SQVTM and ANQGSEA. DNA for the CDR3: TGCAGCGTCGAAGAGGGGGTGAAAAACATTAAGTACTTC. Translation: CSVEEGVKNIKYF.

This clonotype came up once. Relative to the germline gene, one junction end is altered; a read error may explain this. The CDR3, as DNA: TGTGCCTGCAGTTTAACTAGCGGGAGGGCCAGGGAGCACTTCTTC. Amino acid sequence: CACSLTSGRAREHFF. J is TRBJ2-1 and V is TRBV12-3 or TRBV12-4; TRBD2 matches 13 bases. The CDR3 extends over 15 amino acids.

On this clonotype: A much larger clone lies a single base off, so this may be a read error. No conserved phenylalanine or tryptophan is present at the end of the CDR3, so a read error is the likely explanation. V gene TRBV28 combines with J gene TRBJ1-5, with 8 positions matching TRBD1. Trimming removed 3 bases from V and 4 bases from J; junction bases left unmatched: 5. This CDR3 contains 15 residues. CDR1 and CDR2 (germline): MDHEN, SYDVKM. CDR3 amino acids: CASSFRRGQNQPQHS. CDR3 sequence (DNA): TGTGCCAGCAGTTTCCGCAGGGGGCAAAATCAGCCCCAGCATTCT.

As concerns this clonotype: A read error may account for a junction end that differs from germline. The chain joins TRBV11-2 to TRBJ1-3; the D is unclear. Looked up from germline, CDR1 is SGHAT and CDR2 is FQNNGV. This CDR3 has 12 residues. CDR3 DNA: TGTGTCAGCGGCTTGGCCGAAAACACCATATATTTT. This encodes CVSGLAENTIYF.

Comment on this clonotype: The CDR3 end shows no conserved phenylalanine or tryptophan, and so a read error is likely. CDR3 nucleotide sequence: TGTGCCAGCAGCTTAGCGCTCAGGGGGCATCCACCCCTCCACTAT. Translating it yields CASSLALRGHPPLHY. The chain couples TRBV7-8 to TRBJ1-6; the match to TRBD1 covers 8 bases. CDR1 SGHVS and CDR2 FQNEAQ come from the germline V gene. This CDR3 comprises 15 residues. The V and J ends lost 0 bases and 11 bases, in that order; junction bases with no gene match: 6.

The V and J genes are TRBV4-2 and TRBJ2-1, with D uncertain. The CDR3 sequence is 15 residues long. CDR1 is LGHNA, CDR2 YNFKEQ, per germline. V lost 8 bases, J lost 0 bases, and 14 bases lay in between. CDR3 sequence: CASGLASSSYNEQFF. The DNA of the CDR3 is TGTGCCAGCGGCCTGGCCTCTAGCTCCTACAATGAGCAGTTCTTC.

A remark on this clonotype: The junction does not match germline at one end; this may be a read error. This chain connects TRBV24-1 to TRBJ2-2; 7 bases agree with TRBD1. Germline lookup yields CDR1 KGHDR and CDR2 SFDVKD. The CDR3 runs to 15 residues. The CDR3 loop reads CGTSDLQGDTGELSF. The DNA for the CDR3 is TGTGGCACCAGTGATTTGCAGGGGGACACCGGGGAGCTGTCTTTT.

This clonotype was seen a few times. J is TRBJ2-1 and V is TRBV7-3, with 11 positions matching TRBD1. Germline values: CDR1 SGHTA, CDR2 FQGTGA. This CDR3 comprises 14 residues. Trimming removed 5 bases from V and 7 bases from J; junction bases left unmatched: 4. CDR3 DNA: TGTGCCAGCAGCCCGTGGGACAGGGGGAATGAGCAGTTCTTC. Protein product: CASSPWDRGNEQFF.

As for this clonotype: One junction end disagrees with the germline gene, perhaps due to a read error. Written as DNA, the CDR3 is TGTGTCAGCTGCTTGAAGGACAGGGCGCACAGCTCCTACGAGCAGTACTTC. It is translated as CVSCLKDRAHSSYEQYF. This chain joins TRBV5-5 and TRBJ2-7, with 8 bases matching TRBD1. Germline values: CDR1 SGHKS, CDR2 YYEKEE (reference sequence). CDR3 size: 17 residues.

On this clonotype: An end of the junction does not agree with germline; a read error may underlie this. The V call is TRBV28, the J call TRBJ2-3, with D hard to call. The CDR3 has 11 amino acids. Germline loops: CDR1 MDHEN, CDR2 SYDVKM. The CDR3 nucleotides are TGTGCCAGCATTTACGGTCATACACAGTATTTT. Protein sequence: CASIYGHTQYF.

The rearrangement joins TRBV4-1 to TRBJ1-2; 7 positions match TRBD1. The CDR3 is 16 amino acids. J lost 8 bases, V lost 1 base, and 13 bases had no gene match. Looked up from germline, CDR1 is MGHRA and CDR2 is YSYEKL. CDR3 amino acids: CASSQGLTGRSDGYTF. The CDR3 nucleotides are TGCGCCAGCAGCCAAGGCCTGACAGGGAGGTCGGACGGCTACACCTTC.

This chain links TRBV6-2 or TRBV6-3 with TRBJ2-1; D is ambiguous. Trimming left V 7 bases short and J 16 bases short, with 26 bases between. Germline V CDR1 and CDR2: MNHEY, SVGEGT. This CDR3 region has 14 residues. The CDR3 DNA reads TGTGCCAGCATGAGGCAGCTGACCTACAATGAACATTTCTTC. Translating gives CASMRQLTYNEHFF.

The V and J genes are TRBV29-1 and TRBJ2-1; D remains unclear. Germline V gene data show CDR1 as SQVTM and CDR2 as ANQGSEA. This CDR3 comprises 13 residues. V lost 4 bases, J lost 3 bases, and 10 bases lay in between. CDR3 DNA sequence: TGCAGCGTTGGGTGGTATGACTACAATGAGCAGTTCTTC. As protein: CSVGWYDYNEQFF.

The table lists this clonotype with a few counts. The DNA of the CDR3 is TGTGCCAGCTCTCGCTTTCTAGATGAGATACAGCAGTACTTC. It codes for CASSRFLDEIQQYF. This chain connects TRBV18 to TRBJ2-7; D unresolved. V lost 6 bases, J lost 8 bases, and 20 bases lay in between. The CDR3 extends over 14 amino acids. CDR1 is KGHSH, CDR2 LQKENI, per germline. The full variable domain, completed using reference TRBV18 and TRBJ2-7, is NAGVMQNPRHLVRRRGQEARLRCSPMKGHSHVYWYRQLPEEGLKFMVYLQKENIIDESGMPKERFSAEFPKEGPSILRIQQVVRGDSAAYFCASSRFLDEIQQYFGPGTRLTVT.

As regards this clonotype: With a much larger clone just one base away, this may be a read error. The chain carries TRBV28 and TRBJ1-1; D unresolved. The V gene's germline CDR1 is MDHEN and CDR2 SYDVKM. The CDR3 loop spans 12 amino acids. CDR3 nucleotide sequence: TGTGCCAGGAGTTCCGGCCCTTCTGAAGCTTTCTTT. This translates into CARSSGPSEAFF.

A word on this clonotype: The junction departs from germline at one end; a sequencing error may be responsible. The V gene is TRBV30, the J gene TRBJ2-1; 10 bases are shared with TRBD2. There are 9 residues in the CDR3. Per the germline V gene, CDR1 is GTSNPN and CDR2 is SVGIG (reference sequence). For the CDR3, the DNA is TGTGCCTGGAGTGGGACTAGCGGCTTC. This sequence encodes CAWSGTSGF.

About this clonotype itself: A read error is likely, as this CDR3 ends without the conserved phenylalanine or tryptophan. The chain recombines TRBV4-2 with TRBJ2-5, with D possibly matching TRBD1 (6 bases). This CDR3 is built from 18 residues. The V gene's germline CDR1 is LGHNA and CDR2 YNFKEQ. The germline V and J ends were trimmed by 0 bases and 5 bases, with 22 bases remaining between them. The CDR3 bases are TGTGCCAGCAGCCAAGAATATTGGCTAGGGGGAGCGGTGGAGACCCAGTACCTC. Its protein product is CASSQEYWLGGAVETQYL.

Concerning this clonotype itself: A junction boundary mismatches the germline segment, possibly from a read error. The chain couples TRBV6-1 to TRBJ2-5, with D perhaps assigned TRBD1 or TRBD2 (5 bases each). The germline gives CDR1 MNHNS, CDR2 SASEGT. This CDR3 has 12 residues. The CDR3 sequence: CASSGRGVTQYF. CDR3 in DNA: TGTGCCAGCAGTGGAAGAGGGGTGACCCAATACTTC.

The chain couples TRBV4-2 to TRBJ2-5, with 8 bases lining up with TRBD2. CDR1 LGHNA and CDR2 YNFKEQ come from the germline V gene. Trimming took 7 bases from V and 5 from J; bases not matched to a gene: 18. CDR3 size: 17 residues. The CDR3 loop reads CASTRNAGGAGAETQYF. The CDR3 DNA reads TGTGCCAGCACCCGAAACGCGGGAGGAGCGGGGGCTGAGACCCAGTACTTC.